Below, 7 T cell receptor beta chains from the same sample are listed, as sequenced in a study of CD8 T cells in ankylosing spondylitis. Study conclusions and caveats: Among TCR beta sequences, a motif of several highly homologous variants appeared characteristic of ankylosing spondylitis blood.

TCRdb reprocessed the 5' RACE reads via MiXCR and lists one record per CDR3 protein. The table has around 490,000 distinct CDR3 sequences, roughly 5.2% seen once; the top ten hold around 3.4%. These receptors have no identified antigens. The sample consisted of blood, either unsorted or a sorted T cell fraction (not recorded which). The source of these receptors is a male donor with ankylosing spondylitis.

This sequence joins TRBV18 and TRBJ2-3; 8 nucleotides agree with TRBD1. The CDR3 is 17 amino acids. Losses at the gene ends were 5 bases for V and 4 bases for J; bases not matched to a gene: 14. Germline values: CDR1 KGHSH, CDR2 LQKENI. CDR3 sequence reads: CASSSIGQGVVADTQYF. CDR3 nucleotide sequence: TGTGCCAGCTCATCTATTGGACAGGGAGTAGTAGCAGATACGCAGTATTTT.

This clonotype was seen at least ten times. In nucleotides, the CDR3 is TGTGCCAGCAGTTCACATACCGGGAATAACTATGGCTACACCTTC. This sequence encodes CASSSHTGNNYGYTF. V gene TRBV27 combines with J gene TRBJ1-2; unclear D gene. Looked up from germline, CDR1 is MNHEY and CDR2 is SMNVEV (reference sequence). V lost 4 bases and J 1 base, leaving 13 bases between the germline ends. The CDR3 has 15 residues.

This clonotype was picked up many times. The gene calls are TRBV5-1 and TRBJ2-3; D is unresolved. V lost 3 bases, J lost 3 bases, and 11 bases lay in between. Germline CDR1 SGHRS, CDR2 YFSETQ. CDR3 size: 14 residues. The CDR3 reads CASSSGLPTDTQYF. Written as DNA, the CDR3 is TGCGCCAGCAGCTCCGGGCTTCCGACAGATACGCAGTATTTT.

This clonotype has a count of ten or more. V gene TRBV7-3 combines with J gene TRBJ2-5; no firm D call. V dropped 1 base and J dropped 0 bases, with 6 bases sitting between them. The CDR3 covers 14 residues. Germline V gene data show CDR1 as SGHTA and CDR2 as FQGTGA. CDR3 amino acids: CASSLKGNQETQYF. The DNA of the CDR3 is TGTGCCAGCAGCTTAAAAGGAAACCAAGAGACCCAGTACTTC.

The rearrangement uses TRBV20-1 and TRBJ2-3; no reliable D call. Germline V CDR1 and CDR2: DFQATT, SNEGSKA (reference sequence). The V end was cut by 6 bases, the J end by 0 bases, with 16 bases between. The CDR3 sequence is 15 residues long. The CDR3 DNA follows: TGCAGTGCCATTTTTGCGAGACAAAGCACAGATACGCAGTATTTT. This encodes CSAIFARQSTDTQYF.

CDR3 in DNA: TGCGCCAGCAGCTTGGCCCAGACAGGGCACGAGCAGTACTTC. It codes for CASSLAQTGHEQYF. This sequence joins TRBV5-1 and TRBJ2-7; 7 positions match TRBD1. The CDR3 runs to 14 residues. Per the germline V gene, CDR1 is SGHRS and CDR2 is YFSETQ. The ends lost 0 bases at V and 5 bases at J; junction bases unmatched: 5.

This clonotype came up many times. This chain uses TRBV18 with TRBJ1-5; D possibly corresponds to TRBD1 (5 bases). From germline, CDR1 is KGHSH and CDR2 LQKENI. Trimming removed 6 bases from V and 5 bases from J, with 17 bases in between. CDR3 length: 15 residues. DNA of the CDR3: TGTGCCAGCTCCCCATCTGGGGGGGGATATCAGCCCCAGCATTTT. It specifies CASSPSGGGYQPQHF.